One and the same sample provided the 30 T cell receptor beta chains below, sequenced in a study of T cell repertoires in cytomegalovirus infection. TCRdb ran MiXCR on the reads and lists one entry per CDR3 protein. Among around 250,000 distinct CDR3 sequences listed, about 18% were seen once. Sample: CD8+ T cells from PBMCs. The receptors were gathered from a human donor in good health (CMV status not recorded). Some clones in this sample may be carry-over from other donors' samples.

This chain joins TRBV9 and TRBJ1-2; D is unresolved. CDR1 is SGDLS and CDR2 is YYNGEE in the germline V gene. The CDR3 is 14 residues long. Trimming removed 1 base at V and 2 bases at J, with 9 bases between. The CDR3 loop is CASSVNAANYGYTF. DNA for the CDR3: TGTGCCAGCAGCGTAAATGCAGCCAACTATGGCTACACCTTC.

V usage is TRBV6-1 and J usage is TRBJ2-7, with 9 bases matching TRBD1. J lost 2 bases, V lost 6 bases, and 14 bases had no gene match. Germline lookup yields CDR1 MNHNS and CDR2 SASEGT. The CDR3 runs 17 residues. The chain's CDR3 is CASSPRDRVWDPYEQYF. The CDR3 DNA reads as TGTGCCAGCAGCCCCCGGGACAGGGTATGGGATCCCTACGAGCAGTACTTC.

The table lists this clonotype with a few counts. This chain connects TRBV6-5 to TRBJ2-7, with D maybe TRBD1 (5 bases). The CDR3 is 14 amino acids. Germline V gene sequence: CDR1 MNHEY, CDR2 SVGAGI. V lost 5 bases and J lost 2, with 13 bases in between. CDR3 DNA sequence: TGTGCCAGCAGTCGCCTTCAGGGTCCCTACGAGCAGTACTTC. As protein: CASSRLQGPYEQYF.

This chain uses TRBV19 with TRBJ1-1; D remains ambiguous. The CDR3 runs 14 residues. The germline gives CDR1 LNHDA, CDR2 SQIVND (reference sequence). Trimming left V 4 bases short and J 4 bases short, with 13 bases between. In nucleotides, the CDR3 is TGTGCCAGTAGTACCACAACTTGGGGCACTGAAGCTTTCTTT. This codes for CASSTTTWGTEAFF. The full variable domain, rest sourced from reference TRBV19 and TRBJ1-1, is DGGITQSPKYLFRKEGQNVTLSCEQNLNHDAMYWYRQDPGQGLRLIYYSQIVNDFQKGDIAEGYSVSREKKESFPLTVTSAQKNPTAFYLCASSTTTWGTEAFFGQGTRLTVV.

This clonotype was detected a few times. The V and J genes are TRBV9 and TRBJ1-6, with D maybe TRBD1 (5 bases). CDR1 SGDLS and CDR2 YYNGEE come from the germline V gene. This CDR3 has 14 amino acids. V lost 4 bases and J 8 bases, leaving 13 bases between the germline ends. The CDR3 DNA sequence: TGTGCCAGCAGCCCGGAAAGGGGCGATTCACCCCTCCACTTT. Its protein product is CASSPERGDSPLHF.

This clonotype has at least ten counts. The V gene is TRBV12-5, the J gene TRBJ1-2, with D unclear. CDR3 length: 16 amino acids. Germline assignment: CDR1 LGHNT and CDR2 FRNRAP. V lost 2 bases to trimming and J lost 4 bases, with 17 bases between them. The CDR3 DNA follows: TGTGCTAGTGGTTTGCCACTAAGAAGGACCGGCTATGGCTACACCTTC. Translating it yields CASGLPLRRTGYGYTF. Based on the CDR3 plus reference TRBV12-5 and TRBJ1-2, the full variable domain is DARVTQTPRHKVTEMGQEVTMRCQPILGHNTVFWYRQTMMQGLELLAYFRNRAPLDDSGMPKDRFSAEMPDATLATLKIQPSEPRDSAVYFCASGLPLRRTGYGYTFGSGTRLTVV.

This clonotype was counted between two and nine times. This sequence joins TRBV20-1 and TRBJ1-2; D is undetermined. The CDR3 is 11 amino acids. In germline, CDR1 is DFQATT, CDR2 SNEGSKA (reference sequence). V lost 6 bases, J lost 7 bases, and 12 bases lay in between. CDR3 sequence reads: CSAVPLRGYTF. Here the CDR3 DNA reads TGCAGTGCCGTCCCGCTCCGTGGCTACACCTTC.

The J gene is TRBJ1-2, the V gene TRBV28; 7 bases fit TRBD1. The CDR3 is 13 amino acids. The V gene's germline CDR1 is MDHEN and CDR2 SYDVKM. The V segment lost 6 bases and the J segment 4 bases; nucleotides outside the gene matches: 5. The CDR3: CASSTGQTYGYTF. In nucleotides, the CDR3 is TGTGCCAGCAGCACGGGACAGACCTATGGCTACACCTTC.

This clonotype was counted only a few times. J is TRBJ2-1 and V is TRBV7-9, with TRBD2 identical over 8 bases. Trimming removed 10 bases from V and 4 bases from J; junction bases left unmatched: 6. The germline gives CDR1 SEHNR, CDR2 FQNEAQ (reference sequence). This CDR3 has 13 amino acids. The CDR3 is CATQPGGYNEQFF. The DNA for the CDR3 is TGTGCCACCCAACCGGGGGGGTACAATGAGCAGTTCTTC.

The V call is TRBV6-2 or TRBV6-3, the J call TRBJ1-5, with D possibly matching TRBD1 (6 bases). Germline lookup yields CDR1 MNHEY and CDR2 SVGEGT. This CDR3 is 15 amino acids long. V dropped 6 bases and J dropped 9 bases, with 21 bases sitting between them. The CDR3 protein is CASSDVGGGYGPQHF. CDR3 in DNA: TGTGCCAGCAGCGACGTTGGGGGGGGCTACGGGCCCCAGCATTTT.

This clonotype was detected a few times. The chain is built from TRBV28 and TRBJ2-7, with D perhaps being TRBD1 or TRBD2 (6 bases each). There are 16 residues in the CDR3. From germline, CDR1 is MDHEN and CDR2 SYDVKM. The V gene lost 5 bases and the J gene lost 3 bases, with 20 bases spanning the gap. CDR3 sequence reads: CASSRRTRRGYYEQYF. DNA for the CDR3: TGTGCCAGCAGTCGTAGGACAAGGAGGGGGTACTACGAGCAGTACTTC.

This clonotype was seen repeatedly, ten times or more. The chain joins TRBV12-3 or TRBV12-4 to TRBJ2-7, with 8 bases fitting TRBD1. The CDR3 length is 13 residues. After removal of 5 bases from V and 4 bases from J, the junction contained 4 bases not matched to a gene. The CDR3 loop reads CASSLRQGYEQYF. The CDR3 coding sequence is TGTGCCAGCAGTCTAAGACAGGGGTACGAGCAGTACTTC.

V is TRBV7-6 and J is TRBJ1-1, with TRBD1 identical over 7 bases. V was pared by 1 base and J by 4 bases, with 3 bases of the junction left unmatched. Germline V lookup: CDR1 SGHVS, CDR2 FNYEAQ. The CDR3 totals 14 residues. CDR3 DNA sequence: TGTGCCAGCAGCTTAGGACAGGGTCCCACTGAAGCTTTCTTT. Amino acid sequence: CASSLGQGPTEAFF.

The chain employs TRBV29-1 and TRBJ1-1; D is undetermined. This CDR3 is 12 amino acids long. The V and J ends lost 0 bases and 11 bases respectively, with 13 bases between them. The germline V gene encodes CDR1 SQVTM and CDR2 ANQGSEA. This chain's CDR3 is CSVEDRPGGAFF. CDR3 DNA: TGCAGCGTTGAAGATCGCCCGGGTGGCGCTTTCTTT.

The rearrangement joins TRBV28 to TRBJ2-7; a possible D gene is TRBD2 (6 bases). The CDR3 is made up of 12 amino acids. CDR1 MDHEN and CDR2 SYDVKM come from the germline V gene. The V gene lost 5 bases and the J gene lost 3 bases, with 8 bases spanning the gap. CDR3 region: CASSEDYYEQYF. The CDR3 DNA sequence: TGTGCCAGCAGTGAGGACTACTACGAGCAGTACTTC. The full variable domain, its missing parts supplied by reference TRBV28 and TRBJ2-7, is DVKVTQSSRYLVKRTGEKVFLECVQDMDHENMFWYRQDPGLGLRLIYFSYDVKMKEKGDIPEGYSVSREKKERFSLILESASTNQTSMYLCASSEDYYEQYFGPGTRLTVT.

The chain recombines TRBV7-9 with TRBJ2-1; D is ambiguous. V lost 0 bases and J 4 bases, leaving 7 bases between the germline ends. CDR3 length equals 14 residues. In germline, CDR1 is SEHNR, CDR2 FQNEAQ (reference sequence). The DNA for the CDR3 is TGTGCCAGCAGCTTAGCGGGCCAGTACAATGAGCAGTTCTTC. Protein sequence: CASSLAGQYNEQFF.

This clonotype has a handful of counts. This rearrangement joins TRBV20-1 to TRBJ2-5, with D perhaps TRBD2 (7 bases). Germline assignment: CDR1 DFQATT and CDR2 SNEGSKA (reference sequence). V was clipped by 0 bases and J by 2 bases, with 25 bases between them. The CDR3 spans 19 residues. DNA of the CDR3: TGCAGTGCTAGAGATCGGGCCCTTTCTGGGGGGGGGCAACAAGAGACCCAGTACTTC. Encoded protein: CSARDRALSGGGQQETQYF.

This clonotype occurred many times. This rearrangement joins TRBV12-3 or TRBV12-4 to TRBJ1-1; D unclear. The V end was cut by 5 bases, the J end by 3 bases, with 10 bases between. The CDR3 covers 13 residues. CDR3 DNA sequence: TGTGCCAGCAGTCACGACAAACACACTGAAGCTTTCTTT. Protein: CASSHDKHTEAFF.

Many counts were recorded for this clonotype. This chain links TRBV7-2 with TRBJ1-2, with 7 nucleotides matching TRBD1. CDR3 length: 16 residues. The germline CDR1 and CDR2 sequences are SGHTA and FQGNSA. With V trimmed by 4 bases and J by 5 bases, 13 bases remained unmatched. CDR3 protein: CASSSLAGGVWYGYTF. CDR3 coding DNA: TGTGCCAGCAGCTCCCTTGCAGGGGGGGTGTGGTATGGCTACACCTTC.

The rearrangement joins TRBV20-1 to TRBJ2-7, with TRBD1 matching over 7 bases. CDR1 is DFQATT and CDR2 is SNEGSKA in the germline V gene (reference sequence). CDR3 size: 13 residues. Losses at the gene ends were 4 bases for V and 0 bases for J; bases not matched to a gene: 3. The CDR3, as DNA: TGCAGTGCTATAGGGGGCAACTCCTACGAGCAGTACTTC. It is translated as CSAIGGNSYEQYF.

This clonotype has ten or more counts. CDR3 nucleotides: TGTGCCAGCAGCTTACCCGACGGGAGCCACCGAGGCCCTGAGCAGTTCTTC. This gives the protein CASSLPDGSHRGPEQFF. V is TRBV7-9 and J is TRBJ2-1, with D perhaps matching TRBD2 (6 bases). The germline V gene encodes CDR1 SEHNR and CDR2 FQNEAQ (reference sequence). The CDR3 contains 17 residues. Trimming pared 2 bases from V and 9 bases from J, leaving 23 bases between.

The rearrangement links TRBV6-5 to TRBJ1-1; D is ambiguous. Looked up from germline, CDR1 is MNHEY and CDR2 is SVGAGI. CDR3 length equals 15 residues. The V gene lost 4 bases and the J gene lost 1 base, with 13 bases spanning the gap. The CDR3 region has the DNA TGTGCCAGCAGTTCAGTGAAGGGAGGGAACACTGAAGCTTTCTTT. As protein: CASSSVKGGNTEAFF.

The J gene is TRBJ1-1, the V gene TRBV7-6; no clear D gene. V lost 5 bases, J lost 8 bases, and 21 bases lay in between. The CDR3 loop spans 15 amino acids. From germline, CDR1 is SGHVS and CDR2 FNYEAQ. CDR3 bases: TGTGCCAGCAGCGCCCAAGATGCGAGAGAAGGAGAAGCTTTCTTT. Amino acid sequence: CASSAQDAREGEAFF.

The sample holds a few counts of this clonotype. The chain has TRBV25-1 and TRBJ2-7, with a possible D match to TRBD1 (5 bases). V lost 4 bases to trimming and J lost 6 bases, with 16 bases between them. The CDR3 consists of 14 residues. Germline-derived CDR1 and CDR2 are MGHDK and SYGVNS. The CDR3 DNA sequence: TGTGCCAGCAGTGGCCCCAGGGCGTCCAGCGAGCAGTACTTC. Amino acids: CASSGPRASSEQYF.

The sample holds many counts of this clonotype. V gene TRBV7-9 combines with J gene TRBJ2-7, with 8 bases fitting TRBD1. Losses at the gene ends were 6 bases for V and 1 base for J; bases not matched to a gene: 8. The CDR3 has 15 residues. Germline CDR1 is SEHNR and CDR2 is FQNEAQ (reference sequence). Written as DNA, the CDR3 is TGTGCCAGCAGTCGTCGGGACAGGATATCCTACGAGCAGTACTTC. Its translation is CASSRRDRISYEQYF.

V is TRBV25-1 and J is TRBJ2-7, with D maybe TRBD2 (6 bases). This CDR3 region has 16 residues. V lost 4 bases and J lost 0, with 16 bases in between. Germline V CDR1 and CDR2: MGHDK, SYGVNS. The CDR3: CASSGRLRGSSYEQYF. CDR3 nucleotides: TGTGCCAGCAGTGGGCGCTTGCGGGGCAGCTCCTACGAGCAGTACTTC.

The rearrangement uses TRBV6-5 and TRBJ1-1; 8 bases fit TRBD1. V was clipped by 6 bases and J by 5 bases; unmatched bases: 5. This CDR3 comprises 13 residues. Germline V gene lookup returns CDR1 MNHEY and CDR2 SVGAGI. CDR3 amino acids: CASRTGGNTEAFF. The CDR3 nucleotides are TGTGCCAGCAGAACAGGGGGAAATACTGAAGCTTTCTTT.

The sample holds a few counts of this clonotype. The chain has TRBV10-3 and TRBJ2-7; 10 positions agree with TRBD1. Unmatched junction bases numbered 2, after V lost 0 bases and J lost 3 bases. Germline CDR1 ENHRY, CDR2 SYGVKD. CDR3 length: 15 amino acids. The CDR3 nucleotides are TGTGCCATCAGTGAGTCCGGACAGGGGGGCTACGAGCAGTACTTC. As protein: CAISESGQGGYEQYF.

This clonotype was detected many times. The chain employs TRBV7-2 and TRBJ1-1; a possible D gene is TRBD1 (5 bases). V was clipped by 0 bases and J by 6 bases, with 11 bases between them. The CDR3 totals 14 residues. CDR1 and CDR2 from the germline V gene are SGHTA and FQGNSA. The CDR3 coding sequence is TGTGCCAGCAGCTTAGCGGGCAGGGTATCTGAAGCTTTCTTT. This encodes CASSLAGRVSEAFF.

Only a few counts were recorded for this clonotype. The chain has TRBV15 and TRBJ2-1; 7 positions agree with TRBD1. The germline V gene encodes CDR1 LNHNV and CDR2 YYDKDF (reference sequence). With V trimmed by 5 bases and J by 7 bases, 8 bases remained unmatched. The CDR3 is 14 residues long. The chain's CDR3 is CATSDYNRGNEQFF. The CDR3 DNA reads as TGTGCCACCAGCGATTATAACAGGGGTAATGAGCAGTTCTTC.